These 26 T cell receptor beta chains were sequenced from one sample in a study of OX40 agonist ivuxolimab in advanced cancers. Repertoires were generated with immunoSEQ multiplex PCR, while TCRdb's copy carries only in-frame clones and drops some. Altogether roughly 56,000 clones are present, roughly 84% being singletons, with the ten largest covering approximately 4.3%. This material consisted of CD4+ or CD8+ T cells sorted from blood, taken in a trial of the OX40 agonist ivuxolimab. The origin of the receptors is an adult with an advanced solid tumor such as melanoma, head and neck, liver or kidney cancer.

This chain connects TRBV6-1 to TRBJ1-5; D not resolved. This CDR3 spans 14 amino acids. Trimming took 7 bases from V and 0 from J, leaving 10 bases between them. Germline V CDR1 and CDR2: MNHNS, SASEGT. The CDR3 sequence is CASIGSVSNQPQHF. CDR3 in DNA: TGTGCCAGCATCGGGTCGGTTAGCAATCAGCCCCAGCATTTT.

The V gene is TRBV7-9, the J gene TRBJ2-2; maybe TRBD1 (6 bases). Germline assignment: CDR1 SEHNR and CDR2 FQNEAQ (reference sequence). V lost 10 bases, J lost 1 base, and 10 bases lay in between. This CDR3 comprises 13 residues. CDR3 region: CANPTGNTGELFF. The CDR3, as DNA: TGTGCCAACCCGACAGGGAACACCGGGGAGCTGTTTTTT.

The chain uses TRBV6-1 and TRBJ1-5; 10 positions match TRBD1. V dropped 6 bases and J dropped 5; count of bases not matched to a gene: 7. Per germline, CDR1 MNHNS and CDR2 SASEGT. CDR3 size: 15 residues. The CDR3 DNA reads TGTGCCAGCAGGGGGACAGGGGACAGATATCAGCCCCAGCATTTT. The encoded protein is CASRGTGDRYQPQHF.

The gene calls are TRBV20-1 and TRBJ2-5, with D uncertain. The J call could be wrong; TRBJ2-7 is a better fit for the DNA end. The CDR3 covers 11 residues. Germline-derived CDR1 and CDR2 are DFQATT and SNEGSKA (reference sequence). The CDR3 reads CSARDLPEQYF. In nucleotides, the CDR3 is TGCAGTGCTAGAGATCTTCCCGAGCAGTACTTC.

The chain recombines TRBV5-5 with TRBJ1-1, with TRBD1 as a possible D gene (6 bases). The CDR3 runs to 13 residues. Trimming removed 4 bases from V and 9 bases from J, with 16 bases in between. CDR1 and CDR2 from the germline V gene are SGHKS and YYEKEE (reference sequence). CDR3 residues: CASSADRLGKAFF. CDR3 nucleotide sequence: TGTGCCAGCAGCGCTGACAGGTTGGGGAAAGCTTTCTTT.

This clone appeared a single time. The chain carries TRBV28 and TRBJ1-2, with D possibly TRBD1 on 6 matching bases. The CDR3 is 12 residues long. Trimming removed 7 bases from V and 3 bases from J, with 9 bases in between. Germline V gives CDR1 MDHEN, CDR2 SYDVKM. The CDR3 DNA reads as TGTGCCAGCACCGGGGGCCACTATGGCTACACCTTC. Residues: CASTGGHYGYTF.

Concerning this clone itself: The junction does not match germline at one end; this may be a read error. The rearrangement joins TRBV5-6 to TRBJ1-1; possibly TRBD1 for D (6 bases). Germline loops: CDR1 SGHDT, CDR2 YYEEEE. The CDR3 runs to 13 residues. The DNA for the CDR3 is TGTGCCAGCAGCTTGGACAAGGGGGTAAAAGCTTTCTTC. Its translation: CASSLDKGVKAFF.

The gene calls are TRBV2 and TRBJ1-2; D gene ambiguous. Germline V CDR1 and CDR2: SNHLY, FYNNEI. Trimming removed 4 bases from V and 2 bases from J, with 14 bases in between. The CDR3 consists of 15 residues. In DNA form, the CDR3 reads TGTGCCAGCAGTGCGTACAAGAAGACGAACTATGGCTACACCTTC. It encodes CASSAYKKTNYGYTF.

The genes are TRBV5-1 and TRBJ1-6; possible D gene TRBD1, 5 bases. The CDR3 has 18 residues. V dropped 2 bases and J dropped 0 bases, with 15 bases sitting between them. CDR1 SGHRS and CDR2 YFSETQ come from the germline V gene. In DNA form, the CDR3 reads TGCGCCAGCAGCTTTAGAACAGGCTCCAGCTCCTATAATTCACCCCTCCACTTT. Translation gives CASSFRTGSSSYNSPLHF.

V and J are TRBV6-4 and TRBJ2-5; 14 bases line up with TRBD2. Germline CDR1 MRHNA, CDR2 SNTAGT. The ends lost 4 bases at V and 2 bases at J; junction bases unmatched: 3. CDR3 size: 16 residues. The CDR3 DNA sequence: TGTGCCAGCAGTGCCGGGACTAGCGGGAGTCAAGAGACCCAGTACTTC. This gives the protein CASSAGTSGSQETQYF.

CDR3: CASSLGSTDTQYF. CDR3 nucleotide sequence: TGTGCCAGCAGCTTAGGTAGCACAGATACGCAGTATTTT. The rearrangement uses TRBV7-6 and TRBJ2-3; no firm D call. Deletions cut 1 base from V and 0 bases from J, with 2 bases between. The CDR3 runs to 13 residues. Germline CDR1 SGHVS, CDR2 FNYEAQ.

This chain joins TRBV2 and TRBJ1-2; TRBD1 might be the D (5 bases). The V and J ends lost 4 bases and 2 bases respectively, with 11 bases between them. Germline CDR1 reads SNHLY; CDR2 reads FYNNEI. The CDR3 contains 14 residues. The CDR3 DNA sequence: TGTGCCAGCAGTGCGCTGACAGTCAACTATGGCTACACCTTC. Translating gives CASSALTVNYGYTF.

Regarding this clone: Other DNA sequences of this sample code for an identical CDR3. V and J are TRBV18 and TRBJ2-5, with D hard to call. Deletions cut 3 bases from V and 4 bases from J, with 3 bases between. Germline CDR1 and CDR2: KGHSH and LQKENI. This CDR3 region has 11 residues. This CDR3 reads CASSPGETQYF. DNA for the CDR3: TGTGCCAGCTCACCGGGAGAGACCCAGTACTTC. The full variable domain, completed using reference TRBV18 and TRBJ2-5, is NAGVMQNPRHLVRRRGQEARLRCSPMKGHSHVYWYRQLPEEGLKFMVYLQKENIIDESGMPKERFSAEFPKEGPSILRIQQVVRGDSAAYFCASSPGETQYFGPGTRLLVL.

The chain joins TRBV6-5 to TRBJ1-5; D remains ambiguous. CDR3 size: 15 residues. Germline loops: CDR1 MNHEY, CDR2 SVGAGI. Trimming stripped 0 bases from V and 0 bases from J, with 6 bases between. The CDR3 loop reads CASSYSQNSNQPQHF. The CDR3 nucleotides are TGTGCCAGCAGTTACTCGCAAAATAGCAATCAGCCCCAGCATTTT.

The J gene is TRBJ1-6, the V gene TRBV28; D possibly corresponds to TRBD1 (5 bases). The germline V and J ends were trimmed by 4 bases and 10 bases, with 8 bases remaining between them. Germline CDR1 is MDHEN and CDR2 is SYDVKM. CDR3 length: 12 residues. The CDR3 here is CASSSRGSPLHF. The CDR3, as DNA: TGTGCCAGCAGTTCCCGGGGGTCACCCCTCCACTTT.

The chain employs TRBV7-9 and TRBJ2-3, with TRBD2 matching over 9 bases. Germline CDR1 SEHNR, CDR2 FQNEAQ (reference sequence). Trimming cost V 1 base and J 4 bases; bases outside gene matches: 3. CDR3 length equals 15 residues. The CDR3: CASSLGGRAADTQYF. CDR3 coding DNA: TGTGCCAGCAGCTTAGGCGGGAGGGCCGCAGATACGCAGTATTTT.

The chain links TRBV5-1 to TRBJ2-2; 11 nucleotides match TRBD2. V was clipped by 3 bases and J by 4 bases; unmatched bases: 2. The CDR3 totals 15 residues. Per germline, CDR1 SGHRS and CDR2 YFSETQ. In DNA form, the CDR3 reads TGCGCCAGCAGCTGGGGGACTAGCGGCACCGGGGAGCTGTTTTTT. Translation: CASSWGTSGTGELFF.

This chain connects TRBV28 to TRBJ2-7, with D unclear. The ends were cut back, 3 bases at V and 6 bases at J, with 12 bases in the middle. There are 13 residues in the CDR3. Germline V gives CDR1 MDHEN, CDR2 SYDVKM. CDR3 sequence reads: CASSLRPSSEQYF. The CDR3 nucleotides are TGTGCCAGCAGTTTGAGACCCTCTTCCGAGCAGTACTTC. The full variable domain, its missing parts supplied by reference TRBV28 and TRBJ2-7, is DVKVTQSSRYLVKRTGEKVFLECVQDMDHENMFWYRQDPGLGLRLIYFSYDVKMKEKGDIPEGYSVSREKKERFSLILESASTNQTSMYLCASSLRPSSEQYFGPGTRLTVT.

The gene calls are TRBV18 and TRBJ2-1; D possibly uses TRBD1 or TRBD2 (5 bases each). Germline assignment: CDR1 KGHSH and CDR2 LQKENI. With 0 bases removed from V and 10 bases from J, the gap between germline ends came to 16 bases. This CDR3 comprises 15 residues. The CDR3 spells CASSPPTRDPGEQFF. CDR3 nucleotide sequence: TGTGCCAGCTCACCACCGACCCGGGACCCCGGCGAGCAGTTCTTC.

This clone was counted a single time. The gene calls are TRBV19 and TRBJ2-3; no reliable D call. The CDR3 extends over 13 amino acids. Germline assignment: CDR1 LNHDA and CDR2 SQIVND (reference sequence). V dropped 7 bases and J dropped 1 base, with 9 bases sitting between them. The CDR3 region has the DNA TGTGCCAGTAAGCCGTGGGGCACAGATACGCAGTATTTT. Its protein is CASKPWGTDTQYF.

The chain joins TRBV28 to TRBJ1-1, with D perhaps TRBD1 (6 bases). Trimming took 5 bases from V and 2 from J, leaving 18 bases between them. This CDR3 region has 16 residues. Germline V CDR1 and CDR2: MDHEN, SYDVKM. This chain's CDR3 is CASSIGQWTLNTEAFF. The CDR3 DNA reads TGTGCCAGCAGTATTGGACAGTGGACCCTTAACACTGAAGCTTTCTTT.

This clone has only a few counts. The chain couples TRBV4-1 to TRBJ2-1; TRBD2 matches 8 bases. Trimming cost V 3 bases and J 1 base; bases outside gene matches: 5. The germline V gene has CDR1 MGHRA and CDR2 YSYEKL. The CDR3 runs to 16 residues. The DNA for the CDR3 is TGCGCCAGCAGCCACCAGAGCGGGAGTTCCTACAATGAGCAGTTCTTC. Amino acids: CASSHQSGSSYNEQFF.

The rearrangement joins TRBV9 to TRBJ1-6; 8 nucleotides match TRBD1. Germline assignment: CDR1 SGDLS and CDR2 YYNGEE. Trimming removed 7 bases from V and 5 bases from J; junction bases left unmatched: 14. The CDR3 length is 17 residues. The CDR3, as DNA: TGTGCCAGCGGCCCCCCGGACAGGGCGATAGATAATTCACCCCTCCACTTT. Protein sequence: CASGPPDRAIDNSPLHF.

J is TRBJ1-2 and V is TRBV5-5; 7 nucleotides line up with TRBD1. Germline CDR1 SGHKS, CDR2 YYEKEE (reference sequence). This CDR3 contains 15 residues. V trimming: 0 bases; J trimming: 5 bases; junction bases outside the gene matches: 7. In DNA form, the CDR3 reads TGTGCCAGCAGCTTGGCCTCAGGGGGGCAATATGGCTACACCTTC. It encodes CASSLASGGQYGYTF.

V gene TRBV28 combines with J gene TRBJ1-1, with D possibly TRBD1 on 5 matching bases. This CDR3 region has 15 residues. Germline V gene data show CDR1 as MDHEN and CDR2 as SYDVKM. The ends were cut back, 2 bases at V and 4 bases at J, with 14 bases in the middle. The CDR3 region has the DNA TGTGCCAGCAGTTTACACCCACCGGGACGCACTGAAGCTTTCTTT. Encoded protein: CASSLHPPGRTEAFF.

The chain links TRBV2 to TRBJ2-2, with D perhaps matching TRBD1 (6 bases). The ends were cut back, 4 bases at V and 6 bases at J, with 15 bases in the middle. This CDR3 has 15 amino acids. From germline, CDR1 is SNHLY and CDR2 FYNNEI. The DNA of the CDR3 is TGTGCCAGCAGTGGGACAGCATTAGGATCCGGGGAGCTGTTTTTT. Amino acid sequence: CASSGTALGSGELFF.